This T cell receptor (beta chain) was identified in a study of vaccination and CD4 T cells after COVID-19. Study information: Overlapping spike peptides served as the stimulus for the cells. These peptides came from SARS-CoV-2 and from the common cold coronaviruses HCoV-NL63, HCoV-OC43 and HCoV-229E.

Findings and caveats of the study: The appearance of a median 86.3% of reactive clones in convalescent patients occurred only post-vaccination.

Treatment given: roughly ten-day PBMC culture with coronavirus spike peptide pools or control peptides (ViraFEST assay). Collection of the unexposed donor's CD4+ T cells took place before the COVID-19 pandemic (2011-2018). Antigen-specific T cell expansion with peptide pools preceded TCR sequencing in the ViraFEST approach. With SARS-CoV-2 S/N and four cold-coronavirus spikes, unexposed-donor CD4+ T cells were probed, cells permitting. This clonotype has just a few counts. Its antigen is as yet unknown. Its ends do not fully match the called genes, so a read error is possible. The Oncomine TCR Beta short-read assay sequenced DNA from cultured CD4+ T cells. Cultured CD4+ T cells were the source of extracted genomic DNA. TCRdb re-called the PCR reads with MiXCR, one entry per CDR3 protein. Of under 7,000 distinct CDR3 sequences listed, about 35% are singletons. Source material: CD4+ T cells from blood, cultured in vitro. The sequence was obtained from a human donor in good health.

CDR3 nucleotide sequence: TGTGCCAGTAGTACCGGCAGGGGTGACTACGGGCAGTACTTC. This encodes CASSTGRGDYGQYF. The rearrangement uses TRBV19 and TRBJ2-7; D may be TRBD1 (6 bases). The CDR3 is made up of 14 amino acids. Germline V lookup: CDR1 LNHDA, CDR2 SQIVND (reference sequence).